The sequence of this T cell receptor (beta chain) was determined in a study of patients and donors after allogeneic stem cell transplantation. This clonotype came up a few times. CDR1 and CDR2 (germline): DFQATT, SNEGSKA (reference sequence). The CDR3 runs to 11 residues. V lost 4 bases, J lost 7 bases, and 7 bases lay in between. In TCRdb, the RT-PCR reads were re-called with MiXCR into one record per CDR3 protein. The sample records about 150,000 distinct CDR3 sequences, roughly two fifths being singletons. The chain links TRBV20-1 to TRBJ2-2; D is uncertain. Sequencing used blood, either unsorted or a sorted T cell fraction (not recorded which). The TCR originated in a human donor who was either an allogeneic HSCT recipient or a stem cell or donor lymphocyte infusion donor (not recorded which). It is not recorded whose cells these are; they may come from a transplant donor. CDR3 DNA: TGCAGTGCTACCCTAAACGGGGAGCTGTTTTTT. Its protein product is CSATLNGELFF.